The source of this TCR beta chain is a study of OX40 agonist ivuxolimab in advanced cancers. Study-wide context: Dose-escalation patients had hepatocellular carcinoma, melanoma, renal cell or head and neck cancer.

Baseline was the first blood sampling point, followed by cycle 4 day 1 and cycle 7 day 1. CDR1 and CDR2 (germline): SGHRS, YFSETQ. With V trimmed by 2 bases and J by 5 bases, 7 bases remained unmatched. The CDR3 contains 14 residues. Study results and limitations: Clones of CD4+ and CD8+ blood T cells grew by week 6 at doses of 0.1 to 3.0 mg/kg. The mean number of expanded clones was higher in CD8+ T cells than in CD4+.

The assay was immunoSEQ multiplex PCR, and TCRdb's table has in-frame clones only and misses some. The sample contains tens of thousands of clones, roughly 80% of which appear only once. In regard to this clone: Antigen specificity is unknown.

The sample was CD4+ or CD8+ T cells sorted from blood, taken in a trial of the OX40 agonist ivuxolimab. This sequence originates from an adult with an advanced solid tumor such as melanoma, head and neck, liver or kidney cancer. The chain carries TRBV5-1 and TRBJ2-7; TRBD1 agrees at 7 bases. CDR3 amino acids: CASSFDREYNEQYF. The CDR3 bases are TGCGCCAGCAGCTTTGACAGGGAGTATAACGAGCAGTACTTC.